Each of the 4 T cell receptor beta chains below was sequenced from the same sample in a study of neurological immune-mediated disorders. From the 5' RACE reads, TCRdb called clonotypes with MiXCR, one entry per CDR3 protein. The repertoire holds around 44,000 distinct CDR3 sequences, more than 12% seen once, with under 4.5% in the top ten. Sequenced material: CD4+ T cells from blood. The receptors originated from a woman aged 55-70 years with HTLV-1-associated myelopathy (HAM/TSP).

This clonotype was counted ten times or more. The chain carries TRBV20-1 and TRBJ2-3; the D gene is possibly TRBD1 (5 bases). V lost 7 bases to trimming and J lost 7 bases, with 15 bases between them. Germline V gene sequence: CDR1 DFQATT, CDR2 SNEGSKA (reference sequence). The length of the CDR3 is 12 residues. The CDR3 spells CSGVGEKNTQYF. In nucleotides, the CDR3 is TGCAGTGGGGTAGGGGAAAAGAATACGCAGTATTTT.

In this sample, this clonotype turned up many times. Written as DNA, the CDR3 is TGTGCCAGCAGCTTAGTAGGCAGCACTTATGGCTACACCTTC. Translated: CASSLVGSTYGYTF. The chain carries TRBV7-8 and TRBJ1-2; D unresolved. The CDR3 length is 14 residues. From germline, CDR1 is SGHVS and CDR2 FQNEAQ. Between the trimmed V and J ends, which lost 1 base and 5 bases, there was a span of 11 bases.

This clonotype appeared many times. This chain connects TRBV2 to TRBJ2-6; D not resolved. Germline loops: CDR1 SNHLY, CDR2 FYNNEI. Trimming shortened V by 6 bases and J by 0 bases, and 12 bases separated the two germline ends. CDR3 length equals 16 residues. This chain's CDR3 is CASRDGLGSGANVLTF. CDR3 DNA: TGTGCCAGCAGAGACGGGTTGGGCTCTGGGGCCAACGTCCTGACTTTC.

Many counts were recorded for this clonotype. The rearrangement links TRBV6-6 to TRBJ2-7; TRBD1 might be the D (5 bases). The CDR3 spans 16 residues. V gave up 0 bases and J gave up 5 bases, with 17 bases separating them. The germline CDR1 and CDR2 sequences are MNHNY and SVGAGI (reference sequence). In DNA, the CDR3 is TGTGCCAGCAGTTACTCAAGGTCGCAGGGCAACAACGAGCAGTACTTC. It specifies CASSYSRSQGNNEQYF.